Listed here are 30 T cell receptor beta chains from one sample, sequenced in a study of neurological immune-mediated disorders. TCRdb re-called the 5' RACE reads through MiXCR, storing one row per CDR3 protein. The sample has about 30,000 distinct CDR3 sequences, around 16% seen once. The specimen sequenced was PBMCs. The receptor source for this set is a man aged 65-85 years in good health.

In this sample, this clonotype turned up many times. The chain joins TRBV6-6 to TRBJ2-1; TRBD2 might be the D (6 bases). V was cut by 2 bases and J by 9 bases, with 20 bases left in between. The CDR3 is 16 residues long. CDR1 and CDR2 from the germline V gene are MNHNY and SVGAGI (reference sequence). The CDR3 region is CASSYPTDGRRGEQFF. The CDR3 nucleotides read TGTGCCAGCAGTTACCCGACGGATGGTAGGCGGGGTGAGCAGTTCTTC.

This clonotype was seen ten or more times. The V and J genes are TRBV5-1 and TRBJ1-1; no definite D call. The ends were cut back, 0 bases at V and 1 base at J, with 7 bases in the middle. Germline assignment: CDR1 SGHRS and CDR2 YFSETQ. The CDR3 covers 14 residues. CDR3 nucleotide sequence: TGCGCCAGCAGCTTGGGCGGTTGGAACACTGAAGCTTTCTTT. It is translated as CASSLGGWNTEAFF.

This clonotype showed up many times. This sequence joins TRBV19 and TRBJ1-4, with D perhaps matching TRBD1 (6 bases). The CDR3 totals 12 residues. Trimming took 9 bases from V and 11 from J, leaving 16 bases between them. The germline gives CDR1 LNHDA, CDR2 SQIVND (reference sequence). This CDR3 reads CASRDTLAKLFF. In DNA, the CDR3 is TGTGCCAGCCGGGACACCCTTGCGAAACTGTTTTTT.

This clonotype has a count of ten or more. The CDR3 region is CASSEPGQSYEQYF. CDR3 DNA sequence: TGTGCCAGCAGTGAGCCTGGGCAGAGTTACGAGCAGTACTTC. The genes are TRBV25-1 and TRBJ2-7; D is ambiguous. V lost 3 bases, J lost 4 bases, and 13 bases lay in between. Germline lookup yields CDR1 MGHDK and CDR2 SYGVNS. The CDR3 runs 14 residues.

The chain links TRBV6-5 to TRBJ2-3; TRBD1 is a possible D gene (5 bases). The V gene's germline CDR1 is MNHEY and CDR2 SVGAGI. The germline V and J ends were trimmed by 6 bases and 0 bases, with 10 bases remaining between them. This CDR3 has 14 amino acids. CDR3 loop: CASSRRQSTDTQYF. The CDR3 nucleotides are TGTGCCAGCAGCCGACGACAGAGCACAGATACGCAGTATTTT.

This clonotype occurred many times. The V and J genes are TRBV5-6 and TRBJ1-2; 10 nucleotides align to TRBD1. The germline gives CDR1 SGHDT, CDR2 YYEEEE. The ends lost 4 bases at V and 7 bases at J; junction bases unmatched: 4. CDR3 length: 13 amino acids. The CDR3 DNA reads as TGTGCCAGCAGCCTCGGGACAGGGGTTGGCTACACCTTC. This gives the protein CASSLGTGVGYTF.

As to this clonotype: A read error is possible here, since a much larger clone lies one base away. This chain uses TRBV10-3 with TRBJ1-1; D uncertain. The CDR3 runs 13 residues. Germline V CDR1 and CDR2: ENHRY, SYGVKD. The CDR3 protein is CVITSGPNTEAFF. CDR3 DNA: TGTGTCATCACCTCTGGACCGAACACTGAAGCTTTCTTT.

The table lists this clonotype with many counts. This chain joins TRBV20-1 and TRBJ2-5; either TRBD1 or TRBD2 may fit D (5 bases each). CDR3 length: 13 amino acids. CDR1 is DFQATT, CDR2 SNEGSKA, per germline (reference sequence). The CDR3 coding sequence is TGCAGCCCCTGGTGGAGTGGGGGAGAGACCCAGTACTTC. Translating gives CSPWWSGGETQYF.

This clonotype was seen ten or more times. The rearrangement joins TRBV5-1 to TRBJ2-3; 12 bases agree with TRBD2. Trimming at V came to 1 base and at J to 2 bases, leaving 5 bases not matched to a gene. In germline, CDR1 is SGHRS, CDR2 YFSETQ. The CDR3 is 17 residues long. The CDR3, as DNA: TGCGCCAGCAGCTTGAGTCTAGCGGGGGGGTCCACAGATACGCAGTATTTT. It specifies CASSLSLAGGSTDTQYF.

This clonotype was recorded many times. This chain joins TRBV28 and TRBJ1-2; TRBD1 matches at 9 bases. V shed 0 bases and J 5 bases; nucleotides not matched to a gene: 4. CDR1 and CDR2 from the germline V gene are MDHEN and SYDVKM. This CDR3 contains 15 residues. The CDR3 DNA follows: TGTGCCAGCAGTTTATGGGGACAGGGAAGTTATGGCTACACCTTC. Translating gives CASSLWGQGSYGYTF.

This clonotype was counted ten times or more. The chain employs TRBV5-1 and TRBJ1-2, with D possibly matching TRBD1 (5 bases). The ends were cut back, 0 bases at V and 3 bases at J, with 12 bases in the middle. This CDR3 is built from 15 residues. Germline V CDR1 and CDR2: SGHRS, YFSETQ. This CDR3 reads CASSLGGAGDYGYTF. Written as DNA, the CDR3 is TGCGCCAGCAGCTTGGGAGGGGCGGGAGACTATGGCTACACCTTC.

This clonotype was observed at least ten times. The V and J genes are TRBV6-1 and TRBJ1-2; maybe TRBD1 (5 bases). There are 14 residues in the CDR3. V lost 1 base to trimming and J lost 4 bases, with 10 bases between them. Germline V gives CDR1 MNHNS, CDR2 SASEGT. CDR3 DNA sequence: TGTGCCAGCAGTGAAGTCCAGGGCGGCTATGGCTACACCTTC. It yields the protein CASSEVQGGYGYTF.

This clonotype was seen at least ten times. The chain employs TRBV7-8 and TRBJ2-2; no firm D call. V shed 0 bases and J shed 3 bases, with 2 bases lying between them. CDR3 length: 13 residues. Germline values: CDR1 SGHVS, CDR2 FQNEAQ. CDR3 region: CASSLADTGELFF. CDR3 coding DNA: TGTGCCAGCAGCTTAGCGGACACCGGGGAGCTGTTTTTT.

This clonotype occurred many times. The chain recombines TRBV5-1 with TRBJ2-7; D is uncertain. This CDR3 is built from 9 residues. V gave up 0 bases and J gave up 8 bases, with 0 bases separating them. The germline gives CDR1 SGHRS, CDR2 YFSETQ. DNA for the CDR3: TGCGCCAGCAGCTTGGAGCAGTACTTC. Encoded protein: CASSLEQYF.

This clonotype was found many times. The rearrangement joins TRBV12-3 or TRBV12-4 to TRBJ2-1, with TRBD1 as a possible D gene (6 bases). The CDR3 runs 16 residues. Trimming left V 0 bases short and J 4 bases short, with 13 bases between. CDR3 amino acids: CASSLAQDSPYNEQFF. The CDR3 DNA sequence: TGTGCCAGCAGTTTAGCGCAGGACAGCCCTTACAATGAGCAGTTCTTC.

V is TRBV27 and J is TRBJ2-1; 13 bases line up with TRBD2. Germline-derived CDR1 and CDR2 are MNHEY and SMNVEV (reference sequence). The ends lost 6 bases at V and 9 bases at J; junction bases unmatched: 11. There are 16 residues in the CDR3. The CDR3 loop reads CASRSRTSGSGGEQFF. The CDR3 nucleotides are TGTGCCAGCAGATCGAGGACTAGCGGGAGCGGCGGTGAGCAGTTCTTC.

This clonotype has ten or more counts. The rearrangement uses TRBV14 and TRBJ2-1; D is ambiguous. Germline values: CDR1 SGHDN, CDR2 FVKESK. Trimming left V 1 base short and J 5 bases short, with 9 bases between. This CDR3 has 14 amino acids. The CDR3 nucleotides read TGTGCCAGCAGCCAAGGTTACAGTCACAATGAGCAGTTCTTC. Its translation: CASSQGYSHNEQFF. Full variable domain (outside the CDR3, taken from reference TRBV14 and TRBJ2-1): EAGVTQFPSHSVIEKGQTVTLRCDPISGHDNLYWYRRVMGKEIKFLLHFVKESKQDESGMPNNRFLAERTGGTYSTLKVQPAELEDSGVYFCASSQGYSHNEQFFGPGTRLTVL.

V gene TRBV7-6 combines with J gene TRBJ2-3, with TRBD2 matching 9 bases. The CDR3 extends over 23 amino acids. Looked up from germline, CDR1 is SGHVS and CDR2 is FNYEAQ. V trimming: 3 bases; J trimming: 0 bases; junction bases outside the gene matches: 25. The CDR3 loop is CASSLATFMTSGHTGRSTDTQYF. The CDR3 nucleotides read TGTGCCAGCAGCTTGGCGACTTTCATGACTAGCGGTCACACGGGCCGCAGCACAGATACGCAGTATTTT. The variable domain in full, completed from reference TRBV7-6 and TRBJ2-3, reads GAGVSQSPRYKVTKRGQDVALRCDPISGHVSLYWYRQALGQGPEFLTYFNYEAQQDKSGLPNDRFSAERPEGSISTLTIQRTEQRDSAMYRCASSLATFMTSGHTGRSTDTQYFGPGTRLTVL.

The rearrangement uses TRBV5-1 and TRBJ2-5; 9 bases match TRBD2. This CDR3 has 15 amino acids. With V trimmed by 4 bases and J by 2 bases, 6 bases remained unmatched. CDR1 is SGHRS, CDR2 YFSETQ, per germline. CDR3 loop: CASSATLAGQETQYF. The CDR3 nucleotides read TGCGCCAGCAGCGCGACCCTAGCGGGACAAGAGACCCAGTACTTC.

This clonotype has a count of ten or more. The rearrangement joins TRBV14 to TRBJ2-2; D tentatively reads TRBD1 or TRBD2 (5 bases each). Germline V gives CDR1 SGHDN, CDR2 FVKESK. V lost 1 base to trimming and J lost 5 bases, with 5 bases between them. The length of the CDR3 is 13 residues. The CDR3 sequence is CASSQGGTGELFF. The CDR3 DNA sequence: TGTGCCAGCAGCCAAGGGGGGACCGGGGAGCTGTTTTTT.

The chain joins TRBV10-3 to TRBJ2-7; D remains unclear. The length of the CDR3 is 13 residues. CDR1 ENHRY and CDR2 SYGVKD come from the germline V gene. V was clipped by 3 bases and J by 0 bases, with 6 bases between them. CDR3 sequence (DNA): TGTGCCATCAGTGACGGATTCTCCTACGAGCAGTACTTC. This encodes CAISDGFSYEQYF.

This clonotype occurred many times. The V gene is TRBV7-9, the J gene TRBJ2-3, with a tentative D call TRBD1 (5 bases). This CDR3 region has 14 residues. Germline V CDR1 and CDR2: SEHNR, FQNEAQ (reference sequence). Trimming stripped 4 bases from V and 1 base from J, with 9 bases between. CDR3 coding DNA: TGTGCCAGCAGCTCATCCAGGGGCACAGATACGCAGTATTTT. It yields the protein CASSSSRGTDTQYF.

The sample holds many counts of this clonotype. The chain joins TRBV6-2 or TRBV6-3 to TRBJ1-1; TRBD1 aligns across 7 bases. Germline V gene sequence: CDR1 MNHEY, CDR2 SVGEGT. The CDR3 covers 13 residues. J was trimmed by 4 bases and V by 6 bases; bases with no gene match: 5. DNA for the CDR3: TGTGCCAGCAGAAGACAGGGTGGCACTGAAGCTTTCTTT. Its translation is CASRRQGGTEAFF.

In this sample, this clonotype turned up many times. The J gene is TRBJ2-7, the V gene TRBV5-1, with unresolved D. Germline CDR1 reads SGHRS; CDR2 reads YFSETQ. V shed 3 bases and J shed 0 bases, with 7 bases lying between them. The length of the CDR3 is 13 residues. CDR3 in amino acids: CASSYEDSYEQYF. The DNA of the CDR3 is TGCGCCAGCAGCTACGAAGACTCCTACGAGCAGTACTTC.

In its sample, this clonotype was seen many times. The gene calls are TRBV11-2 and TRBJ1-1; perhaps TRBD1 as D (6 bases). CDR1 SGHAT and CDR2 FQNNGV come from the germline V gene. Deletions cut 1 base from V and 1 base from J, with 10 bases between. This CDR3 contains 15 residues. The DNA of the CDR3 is TGTGCCAGCAGCTTAGGACAGGTAACGAACACTGAAGCTTTCTTT. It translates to CASSLGQVTNTEAFF.

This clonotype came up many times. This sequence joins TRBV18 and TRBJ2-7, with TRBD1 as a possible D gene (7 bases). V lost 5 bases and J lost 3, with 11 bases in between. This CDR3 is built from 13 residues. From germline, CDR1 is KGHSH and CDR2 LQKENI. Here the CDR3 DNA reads TGTGCCAGCTCAGCGGGACAGAACTACGAGCAGTACTTC. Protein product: CASSAGQNYEQYF.

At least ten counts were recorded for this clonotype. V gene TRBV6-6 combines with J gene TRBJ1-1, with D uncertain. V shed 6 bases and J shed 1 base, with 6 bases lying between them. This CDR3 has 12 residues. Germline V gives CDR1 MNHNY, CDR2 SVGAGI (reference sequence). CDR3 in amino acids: CASSSGNTEAFF. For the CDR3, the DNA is TGTGCCAGCAGCTCCGGGAACACTGAAGCTTTCTTT.

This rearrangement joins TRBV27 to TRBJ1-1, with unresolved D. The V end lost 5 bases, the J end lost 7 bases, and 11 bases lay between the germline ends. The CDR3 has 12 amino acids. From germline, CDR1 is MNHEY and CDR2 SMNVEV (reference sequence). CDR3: CASSTNSGEAFF. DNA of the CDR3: TGTGCCAGCAGTACCAACAGCGGTGAAGCTTTCTTT.

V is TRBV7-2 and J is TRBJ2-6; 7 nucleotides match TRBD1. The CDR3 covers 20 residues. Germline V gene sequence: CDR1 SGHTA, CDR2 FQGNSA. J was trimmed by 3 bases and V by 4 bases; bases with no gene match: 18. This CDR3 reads CASSSFRWTGSSYGANVLTF. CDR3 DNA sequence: TGTGCCAGCAGCTCCTTCCGATGGACAGGTAGCTCCTATGGGGCCAACGTCCTGACTTTC.

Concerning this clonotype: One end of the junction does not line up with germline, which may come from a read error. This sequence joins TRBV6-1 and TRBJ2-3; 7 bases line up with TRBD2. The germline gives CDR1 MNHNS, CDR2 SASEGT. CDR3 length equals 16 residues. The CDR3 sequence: CANSEFGGGSTDKQYF. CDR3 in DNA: TGTGCCAACAGTGAATTCGGCGGGGGAAGCACAGATAAGCAGTATTTT.